One sample yielded the 10 T cell receptor beta chains listed below, sequenced in a study of chronic HIV infection and antiretroviral therapy. TCRdb re-analysed the 5' RACE reads in MiXCR, keeping a single row per CDR3 protein. The data show 25,000 to 35,000 distinct CDR3 sequences, about 9.7% seen once. Sequences were obtained from peripheral blood. The receptor source for this set is an adult who had HIV and had not received antiretroviral therapy, or was an uninfected healthy control (not recorded which).

This clonotype was seen at least ten times. The chain couples TRBV2 to TRBJ2-2, with TRBD2 as a possible D gene (5 bases). The V end was cut by 7 bases, the J end by 5 bases, with 8 bases between. Germline CDR1 reads SNHLY; CDR2 reads FYNNEI. This CDR3 is 12 amino acids long. CDR3 DNA: TGTGCCAGCACCCGGGAAACCGGGGAGCTGTTTTTT. Protein sequence: CASTRETGELFF.

Ten or more counts support this clonotype. CDR3 nucleotide sequence: TGCGCCAGCAGCCAAGATGGGGGGCCCTTTAGCACAGATACGCAGTATTTT. Translated: CASSQDGGPFSTDTQYF. The gene calls are TRBV4-1 and TRBJ2-3; the D call may be TRBD1 or TRBD2 (6 bases each). CDR1 is MGHRA and CDR2 is YSYEKL in the germline V gene. Trimming shortened V by 0 bases and J by 0 bases, and 13 bases separated the two germline ends. The CDR3 has 17 amino acids.

This clonotype was seen at least ten times. The chain is built from TRBV9 and TRBJ2-3, with 10 bases identical to TRBD2. The CDR3 is made up of 16 amino acids. Trimming cost V 1 base and J 0 bases; bases outside gene matches: 2. Germline V gene data show CDR1 as SGDLS and CDR2 as YYNGEE. CDR3 DNA sequence: TGTGCCAGCAGCGTACCGGGACTAGCGAGCACAGATACGCAGTATTTT. It translates to CASSVPGLASTDTQYF.

This clonotype has at least ten counts. V usage is TRBV6-2 or TRBV6-3 and J usage is TRBJ1-1; TRBD1 matches at 7 bases. CDR3 size: 14 residues. V dropped 6 bases and J dropped 3; count of bases not matched to a gene: 7. CDR1 and CDR2 (germline): MNHEY, SVGEGT. In DNA form, the CDR3 reads TGTGCCAGCAGGAATCCGGGACAGCACACTGAAGCTTTCTTT. Residues: CASRNPGQHTEAFF.

The CDR3 DNA is TGTGCCAGCAGATTCGCGGGGGCAGGGGGGGAGCTGTTTTTT. This encodes CASRFAGAGGELFF. This chain uses TRBV6-1 with TRBJ2-2; TRBD2 might be the D (7 bases). The CDR3 is made up of 14 amino acids. Deletions cut 6 bases from V and 8 bases from J, with 16 bases between. The germline V gene encodes CDR1 MNHNS and CDR2 SASEGT.

This clonotype was recorded at least ten times. The rearrangement links TRBV18 to TRBJ2-7, with a possible D match to TRBD1 (5 bases). CDR1 and CDR2 (germline): KGHSH, LQKENI. The CDR3 is made up of 13 amino acids. V shed 4 bases and J shed 2 bases, with 9 bases lying between them. CDR3 residues: CASSLQDTYEQYF. CDR3 sequence (DNA): TGTGCCAGCTCACTACAGGATACCTACGAGCAGTACTTC. Together with reference TRBV18 and TRBJ2-7, the CDR3 gives the full variable domain: NAGVMQNPRHLVRRRGQEARLRCSPMKGHSHVYWYRQLPEEGLKFMVYLQKENIIDESGMPKERFSAEFPKEGPSILRIQQVVRGDSAAYFCASSLQDTYEQYFGPGTRLTVT.

Note on this clonotype: Possible read error: a much larger clone is one base away. The chain joins TRBV20-1 to TRBJ2-7, with 7 positions matching TRBD2. The CDR3 spans 15 residues. The germline V gene has CDR1 DFQATT and CDR2 SNEGSKA (reference sequence). Losses at the gene ends were 4 bases for V and 0 bases for J; bases not matched to a gene: 9. The CDR3 loop reads CSATRTGTISYEQYF. CDR3 bases: TGCAGTGCTACTCGAACCGGGACTATCTCCTACGAGCAGTACTTC.

This clonotype has at least ten counts. The J gene is TRBJ2-1, the V gene TRBV29-1; D is undetermined. From germline, CDR1 is SQVTM and CDR2 ANQGSEA. CDR3 length: 12 amino acids. V lost 7 bases to trimming and J lost 5 bases, with 12 bases between them. CDR3 residues: CSAQAKHNEQFF. In DNA, the CDR3 is TGCAGCGCGCAAGCGAAGCACAATGAGCAGTTCTTC.

Ten or more counts support this clonotype. The rearrangement joins TRBV29-1 to TRBJ1-1; the D gene is possibly TRBD1 (5 bases). Trimming left V 4 bases short and J 4 bases short, with 10 bases between. The CDR3 contains 12 residues. CDR1 SQVTM and CDR2 ANQGSEA come from the germline V gene. CDR3 in amino acids: CSVGRQSTEAFF. The DNA for the CDR3 is TGCAGCGTTGGACGACAGTCCACTGAAGCTTTCTTT.

At least ten counts were recorded for this clonotype. V is TRBV29-1 and J is TRBJ2-2, with 8 nucleotides matching TRBD1. With V trimmed by 7 bases and J by 4 bases, 14 bases remained unmatched. The CDR3 length is 16 residues. Germline CDR1 is SQVTM and CDR2 is ANQGSEA. The chain's CDR3 is CSARQGRRVGTGELFF. The CDR3 DNA sequence: TGCAGCGCCCGACAGGGGCGCAGGGTGGGCACCGGGGAGCTGTTTTTT.